This T cell receptor (beta chain) was profiled in a study of blood T cell repertoires in COVID-19. Using immunoSEQ multiplex PCR, the repertoire was profiled, and TCRdb retains in-frame clones only, with some absent. The sample carries under 250,000 clones, approximately 85% recorded once. In Seattle, patients joined the study during active infection and were tracked longitudinally. The germline gives CDR1 MNHEY, CDR2 SVGAGI. V was pared by 8 bases and J by 7 bases, with 13 bases of the junction left unmatched. The CDR3 sequence is 15 residues long. This sequence was found in a man aged 45-65 years with COVID-19, enrolled during active disease. The specimen was peripheral blood. The chain employs TRBV6-5 and TRBJ1-2; 10 bases match TRBD1. The DNA for the CDR3 is TGTGCCAGCGGATTCGCGGGACAGGGGCCTCGTGGCTACACCTTC. Protein: CASGFAGQGPRGYTF.